This T cell receptor (beta chain) was recovered during a study of blood T cell repertoires in COVID-19. This CDR3 is 13 amino acids long. With V trimmed by 3 bases and J by 11 bases, 10 bases remained unmatched. Germline CDR1 and CDR2: SGHNT and YYREEE (reference sequence). Data came from immunoSEQ multiplex PCR; TCRdb stores just in-frame clones and leaves some out. The sample has about 210,000 clones; about 76% are singletons. The V call is TRBV5-4, the J call TRBJ1-1, with 7 bases matching TRBD1. Material: PBMCs or T cells enriched from blood (not recorded which). The sequence was obtained from a woman aged 45 to 65 with acute COVID-19. CDR3 bases: TGTGCCAGCAGCTCGGGACAGCTCTCTTCCGCTTTCTTT. Residues: CASSSGQLSSAFF. Full variable domain (remainder filled in from reference TRBV5-4 and TRBJ1-1): ETGVTQSPTHLIKTRGQQVTLRCSSQSGHNTVSWYQQALGQGPQFIFQYYREEENGRGNFPPRFSGLQFPNYSSELNVNALELDDSALYLCASSSGQLSSAFFGQGTRLTVV.